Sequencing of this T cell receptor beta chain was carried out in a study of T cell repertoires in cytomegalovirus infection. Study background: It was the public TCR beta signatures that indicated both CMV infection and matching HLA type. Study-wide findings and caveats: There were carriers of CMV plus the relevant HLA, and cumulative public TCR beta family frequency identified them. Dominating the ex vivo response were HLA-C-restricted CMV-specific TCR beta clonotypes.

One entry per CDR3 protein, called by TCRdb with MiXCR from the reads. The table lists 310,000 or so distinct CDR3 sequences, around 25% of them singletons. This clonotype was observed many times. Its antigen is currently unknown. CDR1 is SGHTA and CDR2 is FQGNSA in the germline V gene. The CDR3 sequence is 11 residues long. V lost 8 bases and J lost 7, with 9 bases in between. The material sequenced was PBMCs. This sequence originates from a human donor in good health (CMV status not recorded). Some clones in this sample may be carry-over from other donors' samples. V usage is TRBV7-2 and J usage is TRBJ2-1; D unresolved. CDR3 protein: CASLDYNEQFF. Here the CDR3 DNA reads TGTGCCAGCCTAGATTATAATGAGCAGTTCTTC.